This TCR beta chain was profiled in a study of T cells in Graves' hyperthyroidism and ophthalmopathy. Template material for amplifying TCR beta CDR3 regions consisted of RNA transcripts. Researchers ran a first-round RT-PCR on the TCR CDR3 using the HTBI primer set. In TCRdb, the multiplex PCR reads were re-called with MiXCR into one record per CDR3 protein. The profile covers 90,000 to 120,000 distinct CDR3 sequences, with approximately 15% appearing a single time and 40% to 50% taken by the ten largest. This CDR3 region has 15 residues. CDR1 is PRHDT and CDR2 is FYEKMQ in the germline V gene (reference sequence). Trimming took 6 bases from V and 5 from J; bases not matched to a gene: 12.

The chain joins TRBV13 to TRBJ1-2; 7 bases agree with TRBD1. The TCR sequence derives from a woman aged 45-65 years with Graves' hyperthyroidism. The sequenced sample was blood. The DNA for the CDR3 is TGTGCCAGCAGTGAAGCGCTACAGGGGACGTATGGCTACACCTTC. It specifies CASSEALQGTYGYTF.